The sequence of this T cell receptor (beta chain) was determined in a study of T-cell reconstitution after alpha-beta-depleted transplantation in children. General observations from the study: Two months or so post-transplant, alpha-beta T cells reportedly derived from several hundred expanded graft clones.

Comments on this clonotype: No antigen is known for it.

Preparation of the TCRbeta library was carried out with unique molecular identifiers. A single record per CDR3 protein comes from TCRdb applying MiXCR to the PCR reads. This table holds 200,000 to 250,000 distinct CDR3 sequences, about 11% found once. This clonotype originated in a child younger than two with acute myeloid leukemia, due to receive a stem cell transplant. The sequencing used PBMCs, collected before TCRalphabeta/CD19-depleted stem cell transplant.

The DNA of the CDR3 is TGTGCCAGTAGTATAGTTGGACTAGCGGGAAAAGACGTTTACAATGAGCAGTTCTTC. Its protein product is CASSIVGLAGKDVYNEQFF. V gene TRBV19 combines with J gene TRBJ2-1; 12 nucleotides align to TRBD2. V lost 1 base and J lost 4; bases outside the gene matches: 11. This CDR3 is built from 19 residues. The V gene's germline CDR1 is LNHDA and CDR2 SQIVND (reference sequence).